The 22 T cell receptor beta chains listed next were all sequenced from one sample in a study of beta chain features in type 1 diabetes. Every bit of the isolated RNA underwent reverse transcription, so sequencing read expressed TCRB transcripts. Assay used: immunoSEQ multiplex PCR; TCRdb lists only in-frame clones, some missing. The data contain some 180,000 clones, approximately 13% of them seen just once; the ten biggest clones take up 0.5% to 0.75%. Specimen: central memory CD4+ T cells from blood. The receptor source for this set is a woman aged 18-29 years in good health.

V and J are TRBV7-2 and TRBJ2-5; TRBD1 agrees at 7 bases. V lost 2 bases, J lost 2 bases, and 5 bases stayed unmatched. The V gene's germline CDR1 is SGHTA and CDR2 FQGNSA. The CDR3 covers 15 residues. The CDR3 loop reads CASSLFPGQQETQYF. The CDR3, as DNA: TGTGCCAGCAGCTTATTCCCGGGACAGCAAGAGACCCAGTACTTC.

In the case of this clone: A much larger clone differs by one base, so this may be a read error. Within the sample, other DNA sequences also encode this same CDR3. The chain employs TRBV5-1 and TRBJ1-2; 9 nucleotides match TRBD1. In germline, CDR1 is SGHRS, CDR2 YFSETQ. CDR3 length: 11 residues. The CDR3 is CASSLRRDRAF. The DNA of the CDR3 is TGCGCCAGCAGCTTGCGCCGGGACAGGGCCTTC.

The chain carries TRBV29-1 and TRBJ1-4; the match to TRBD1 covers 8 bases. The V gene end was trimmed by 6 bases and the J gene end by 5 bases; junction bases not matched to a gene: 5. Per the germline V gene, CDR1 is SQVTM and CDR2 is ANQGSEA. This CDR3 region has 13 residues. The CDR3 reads CSVQGAPNEKLFF. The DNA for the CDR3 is TGCAGCGTCCAGGGGGCTCCAAATGAAAAACTGTTTTTT.

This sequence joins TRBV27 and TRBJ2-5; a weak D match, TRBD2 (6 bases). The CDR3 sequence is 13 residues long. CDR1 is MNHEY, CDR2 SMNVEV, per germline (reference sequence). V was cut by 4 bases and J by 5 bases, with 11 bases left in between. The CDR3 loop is CASSSGLSETQYF. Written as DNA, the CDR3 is TGTGCCAGCAGTTCGGGACTTTCGGAGACCCAGTACTTC.

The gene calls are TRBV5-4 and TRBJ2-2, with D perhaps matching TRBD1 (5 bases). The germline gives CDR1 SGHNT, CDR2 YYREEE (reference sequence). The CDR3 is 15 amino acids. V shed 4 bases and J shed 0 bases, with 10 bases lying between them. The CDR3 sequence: CASSPKGTNTGELFF. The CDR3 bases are TGTGCCAGCAGCCCCAAGGGGACGAACACCGGGGAGCTGTTTTTT.

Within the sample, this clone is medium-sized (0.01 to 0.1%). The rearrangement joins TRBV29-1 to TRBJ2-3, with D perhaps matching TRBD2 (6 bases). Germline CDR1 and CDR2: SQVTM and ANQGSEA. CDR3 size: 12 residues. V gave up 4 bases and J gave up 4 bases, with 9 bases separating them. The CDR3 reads CSVATGADTQYF. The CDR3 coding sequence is TGCAGCGTTGCAACGGGGGCAGATACGCAGTATTTT.

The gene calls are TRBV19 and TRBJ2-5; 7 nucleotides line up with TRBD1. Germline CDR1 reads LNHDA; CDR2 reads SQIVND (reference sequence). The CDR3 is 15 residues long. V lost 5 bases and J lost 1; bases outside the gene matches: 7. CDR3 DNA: TGTGCCAGTAGTCCGGACAGGCTACTCCAAGAGACCCAGTACTTC. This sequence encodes CASSPDRLLQETQYF.

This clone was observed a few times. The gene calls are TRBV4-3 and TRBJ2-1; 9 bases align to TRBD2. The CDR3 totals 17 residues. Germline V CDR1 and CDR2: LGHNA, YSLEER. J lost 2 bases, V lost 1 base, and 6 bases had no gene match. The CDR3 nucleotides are TGCGCCAGCAGCCAAGCTCAGGCGGGAGGGCCCTACAATGAGCAGTTCTTC. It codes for CASSQAQAGGPYNEQFF.

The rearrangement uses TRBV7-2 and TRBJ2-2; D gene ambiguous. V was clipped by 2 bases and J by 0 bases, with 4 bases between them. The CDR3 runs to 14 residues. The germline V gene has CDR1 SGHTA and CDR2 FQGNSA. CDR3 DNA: TGTGCCAGCAGCTTATGGCCGAACACCGGGGAGCTGTTTTTT. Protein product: CASSLWPNTGELFF.

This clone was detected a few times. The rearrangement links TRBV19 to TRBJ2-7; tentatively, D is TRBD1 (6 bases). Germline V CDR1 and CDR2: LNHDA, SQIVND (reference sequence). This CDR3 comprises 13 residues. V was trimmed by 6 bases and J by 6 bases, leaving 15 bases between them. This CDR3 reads CASRDNRVGEQYF. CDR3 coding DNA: TGTGCCAGTAGGGACAACAGGGTTGGCGAGCAGTACTTC.

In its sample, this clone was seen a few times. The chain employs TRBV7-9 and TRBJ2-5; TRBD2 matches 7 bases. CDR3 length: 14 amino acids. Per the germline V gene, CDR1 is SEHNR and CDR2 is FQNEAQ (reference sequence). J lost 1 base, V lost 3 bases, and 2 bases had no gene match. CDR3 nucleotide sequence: TGTGCCAGCAGCTTGACTAGCCCCCAAGAGACCCAGTACTTC. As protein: CASSLTSPQETQYF.

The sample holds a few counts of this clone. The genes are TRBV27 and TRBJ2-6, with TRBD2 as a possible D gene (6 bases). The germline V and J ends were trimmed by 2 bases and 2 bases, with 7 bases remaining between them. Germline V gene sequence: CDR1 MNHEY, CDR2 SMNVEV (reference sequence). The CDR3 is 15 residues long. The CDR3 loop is CASSLPGAGANVLTF. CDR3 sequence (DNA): TGTGCCAGCAGTTTACCGGGGGCTGGGGCCAACGTCCTGACTTTC. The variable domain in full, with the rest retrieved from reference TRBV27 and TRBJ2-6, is EAQVTQNPRYLITVTGKKLTVTCSQNMNHEYMSWYRQDPGLGLRQIYYSMNVEVTDKGDVPEGYKVSRKEKRNFPLILESPSPNQTSLYFCASSLPGAGANVLTFGAGSRLTVL.

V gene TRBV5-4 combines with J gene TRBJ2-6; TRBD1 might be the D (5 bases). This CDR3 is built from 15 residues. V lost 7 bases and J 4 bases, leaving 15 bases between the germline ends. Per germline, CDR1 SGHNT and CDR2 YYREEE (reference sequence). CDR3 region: CASALQGRGANVLTF. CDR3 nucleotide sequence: TGTGCCAGCGCCCTCCAGGGTCGGGGGGCCAACGTCCTGACTTTC.

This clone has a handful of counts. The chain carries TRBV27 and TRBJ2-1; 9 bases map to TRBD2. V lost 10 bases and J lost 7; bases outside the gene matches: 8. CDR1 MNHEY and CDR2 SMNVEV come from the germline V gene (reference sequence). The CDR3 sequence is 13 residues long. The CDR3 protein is CATAGLATNEQFF. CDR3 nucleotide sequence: TGTGCCACCGCGGGACTAGCAACGAATGAGCAGTTCTTC.

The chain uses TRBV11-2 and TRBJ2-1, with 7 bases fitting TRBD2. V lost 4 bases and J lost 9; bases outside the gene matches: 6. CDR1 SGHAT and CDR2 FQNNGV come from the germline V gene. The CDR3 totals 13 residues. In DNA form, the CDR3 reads TGTGCCAGCAGCTATGGACTAGTGGGTGAGCAGTTCTTC. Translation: CASSYGLVGEQFF.

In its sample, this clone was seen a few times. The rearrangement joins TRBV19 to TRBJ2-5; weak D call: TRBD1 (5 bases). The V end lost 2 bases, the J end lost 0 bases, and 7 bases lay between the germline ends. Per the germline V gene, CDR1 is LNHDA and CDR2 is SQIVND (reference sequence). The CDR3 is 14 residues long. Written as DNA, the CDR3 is TGTGCCAGTAGTATAAACAGGTACCAAGAGACCCAGTACTTC. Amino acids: CASSINRYQETQYF. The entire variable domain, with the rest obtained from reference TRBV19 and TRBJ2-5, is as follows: DGGITQSPKYLFRKEGQNVTLSCEQNLNHDAMYWYRQDPGQGLRLIYYSQIVNDFQKGDIAEGYSVSREKKESFPLTVTSAQKNPTAFYLCASSINRYQETQYFGPGTRLLVL.

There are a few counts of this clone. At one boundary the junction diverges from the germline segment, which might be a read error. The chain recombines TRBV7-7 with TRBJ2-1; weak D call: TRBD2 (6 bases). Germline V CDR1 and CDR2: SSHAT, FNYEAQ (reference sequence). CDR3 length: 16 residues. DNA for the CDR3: TGTGCTAGCAGCTTAGAAGTCGGGAGTTCCTACAATGAGCAGTTCTTC. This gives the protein CASSLEVGSSYNEQFF.

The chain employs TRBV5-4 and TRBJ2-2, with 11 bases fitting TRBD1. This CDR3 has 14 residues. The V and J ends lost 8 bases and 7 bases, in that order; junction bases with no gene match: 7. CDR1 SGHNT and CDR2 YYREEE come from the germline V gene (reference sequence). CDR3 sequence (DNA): TGTGCCAGTCGCCGGACAGGGGGCGACGGGGAGCTGTTTTTT. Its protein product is CASRRTGGDGELFF.

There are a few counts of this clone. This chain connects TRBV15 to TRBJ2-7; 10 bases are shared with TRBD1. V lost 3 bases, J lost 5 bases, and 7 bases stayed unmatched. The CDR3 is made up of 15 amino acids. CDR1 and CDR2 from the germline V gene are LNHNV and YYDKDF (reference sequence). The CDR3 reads CATSSRQGARDEQYF. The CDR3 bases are TGTGCCACCAGCAGCCGACAGGGGGCACGGGACGAGCAGTACTTC.

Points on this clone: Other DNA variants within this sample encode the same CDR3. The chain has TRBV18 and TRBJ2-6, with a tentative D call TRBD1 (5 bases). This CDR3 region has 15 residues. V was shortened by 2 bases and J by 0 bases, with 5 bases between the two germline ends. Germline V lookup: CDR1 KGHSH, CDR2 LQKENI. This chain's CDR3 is CASSPRGSGANVLTF. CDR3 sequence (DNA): TGTGCCAGCTCACCAAGGGGCTCTGGGGCCAACGTCCTGACTTTC. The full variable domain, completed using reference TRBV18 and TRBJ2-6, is NAGVMQNPRHLVRRRGQEARLRCSPMKGHSHVYWYRQLPEEGLKFMVYLQKENIIDESGMPKERFSAEFPKEGPSILRIQQVVRGDSAAYFCASSPRGSGANVLTFGAGSRLTVL.

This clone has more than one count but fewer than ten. CDR3 nucleotides: TGCGCCAGCAGCCAAGTGGACAGCTATACCTACGAGCAGTACTTC. It yields the protein CASSQVDSYTYEQYF. This chain links TRBV4-1 with TRBJ2-7; perhaps TRBD1 as D (6 bases). The CDR3 is made up of 15 amino acids. Trimming cost V 1 base and J 2 bases, with 12 bases left between them. Germline V gene data show CDR1 as MGHRA and CDR2 as YSYEKL.

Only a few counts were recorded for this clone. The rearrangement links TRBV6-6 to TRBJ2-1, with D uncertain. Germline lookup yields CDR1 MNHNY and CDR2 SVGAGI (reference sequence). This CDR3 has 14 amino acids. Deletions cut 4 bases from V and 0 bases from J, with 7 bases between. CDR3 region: CASSSPSSYNEQFF. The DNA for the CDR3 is TGTGCCAGCAGTTCACCGAGCTCCTACAATGAGCAGTTCTTC.